This TCR beta chain was captured in a study of STAT5B mutations in CD4+ large granular lymphocyte leukemia. Overall study context: Healthy donors showed HLA-associated enrichment of the CDR3 'QG' motif.

Trimming at V came to 8 bases and at J to 6 bases, leaving 5 bases not matched to a gene. There are 13 residues in the CDR3. CDR1 is LNHDA, CDR2 SQIVND, per germline (reference sequence). Using immunoSEQ multiplex PCR, the repertoire was profiled, and TCRdb retains in-frame clones only, with some absent. The profile covers about 32,000 clones, with about 82% appearing a single time and about 4% taken by the ten largest. The chain joins TRBV19 to TRBJ1-5; 9 nucleotides align to TRBD1. This receptor was obtained from a human donor in good health. Sequenced sample: CD4+ T cells from blood buffy coats. This CDR3 reads CASAPGQGQPQHF. DNA of the CDR3: TGTGCCAGTGCGCCGGGACAGGGTCAGCCCCAGCATTTT.